The 8 T cell receptor beta chains listed next were all sequenced from one sample in a study of cytomegalovirus exposure and HLA in healthy donors. PCR was performed using 60 Vbeta and 13 Jbeta primers. Assay used: immunoSEQ multiplex PCR; TCRdb lists only in-frame clones, some missing. The table shows 180,000 or so clones, with 76% occurring only once. The specimen sequenced was PBMCs. The origin of the receptors is a female donor in good health and CMV-seronegative.

This chain joins TRBV7-9 and TRBJ2-1; 8 nucleotides align to TRBD2. CDR1 is SEHNR, CDR2 FQNEAQ, per germline (reference sequence). V was clipped by 4 bases and J by 7 bases; unmatched bases: 6. The CDR3 spans 14 residues. Here the CDR3 reads CASSSRGLVNEQFF. The CDR3 region has the DNA TGTGCCAGCAGCTCGAGGGGACTAGTTAATGAGCAGTTCTTC. Using reference TRBV7-9 and TRBJ2-1 for the parts outside the CDR3, the full variable domain is DTGVSQNPRHKITKRGQNVTFRCDPISEHNRLYWYRQTLGQGPEFLTYFQNEAQLEKSRLLSDRFSAERPKGSFSTLEIQRTEQGDSAMYLCASSSRGLVNEQFFGPGTRLTVL.

This chain connects TRBV21-1 to TRBJ1-6; the DNA was not used to check the table's D call, TRBD1. TRBV21-1 has pseudogene status. The CDR3 runs to 15 residues. CDR3 loop: CASSANWTANSPLHF. CDR3 DNA sequence: TGTGCCAGCAGCGCCAACTGGACAGCTAACTCACCCCTCCACTTT.

V and J are TRBV6-1 and TRBJ1-1; the match to TRBD1 covers 8 bases. The V gene's germline CDR1 is MNHNS and CDR2 SASEGT. The V segment lost 6 bases and the J segment 2 bases; nucleotides outside the gene matches: 5. The CDR3 has 14 amino acids. This chain's CDR3 is CASRDPGGNTEAFF. The CDR3 DNA is TGTGCCAGCAGGGATCCAGGGGGCAACACTGAAGCTTTCTTT.

The J gene is TRBJ1-3, the V gene TRBV28; 12 nucleotides match TRBD1. After removal of 8 bases from V and 4 bases from J, the junction contained 6 bases not matched to a gene. This CDR3 has 15 amino acids. Per the germline V gene, CDR1 is MDHEN and CDR2 is SYDVKM. CDR3 in amino acids: CASGDRGRLGNTIYF. The DNA for the CDR3 is TGTGCCAGCGGGGACAGGGGGCGTTTGGGAAACACCATATATTTT. Variable domain in full (rest from reference TRBV28 and TRBJ1-3): DVKVTQSSRYLVKRTGEKVFLECVQDMDHENMFWYRQDPGLGLRLIYFSYDVKMKEKGDIPEGYSVSREKKERFSLILESASTNQTSMYLCASGDRGRLGNTIYFGEGSWLTVV.

As for this clone: An end of the junction differs from the germline gene, which may be a read error. The chain recombines TRBV7-9 with TRBJ2-7; D perhaps matches TRBD2 (5 bases). This CDR3 comprises 12 residues. Germline V gene data show CDR1 as SEHNR and CDR2 as FQNEAQ (reference sequence). The CDR3 sequence is CSSSLLGHEQYF. CDR3 nucleotides: TGTTCCAGCAGCTTACTAGGCCACGAGCAGTACTTC.

This clone was seen only a few times. This chain links TRBV4-2 with TRBJ2-1, with 16 bases aligning to TRBD2. CDR1 LGHNA and CDR2 YNFKEQ come from the germline V gene. V was clipped by 4 bases and J by 8 bases; unmatched bases: 8. The CDR3 consists of 17 residues. The CDR3 region is CASSPLGTSGREDEQFF. CDR3 nucleotide sequence: TGTGCCAGCAGCCCCCTAGGGACTAGCGGGAGGGAGGATGAGCAGTTCTTC.

The rearrangement uses TRBV7-9 and TRBJ2-1, with D possibly being TRBD2 (6 bases). Germline-derived CDR1 and CDR2 are SEHNR and FQNEAQ (reference sequence). V lost 6 bases and J 6 bases, leaving 15 bases between the germline ends. This CDR3 region has 14 residues. The CDR3: CASSSGPQTNEQFF. CDR3 DNA: TGTGCCAGCAGTAGCGGTCCTCAAACCAATGAGCAGTTCTTC.

The V gene is TRBV6-5, the J gene TRBJ2-7, with a tentative D call TRBD2 (5 bases). V lost 6 bases to trimming and J lost 8 bases, with 17 bases between them. The CDR3 runs to 13 residues. Germline V gene lookup returns CDR1 MNHEY and CDR2 SVGAGI. CDR3 sequence reads: CASRAPGGSKQYF. The CDR3 DNA reads as TGTGCCAGCAGGGCCCCTGGAGGTAGCAAGCAGTACTTC.